The next 20 T cell receptor beta chains were all read from a single sample in a study of monozygotic twins with inflammatory bowel disease. TCRdb re-analyzed the 5' RACE reads; it lists each CDR3 protein once, without DNA. This table lists some 83,000 distinct CDR3 sequences. The specimen was blood. These TCRs come from a human donor with ulcerative colitis or Crohn's disease, or a healthy co-twin of an affected twin (not recorded which).

The chain uses TRBV7-7 and TRBJ2-3; TCRdb picks TRBD1, but there is no DNA to check that call. The CDR3 consists of 13 residues. CDR1 and CDR2 (germline): SSHAT, FNYEAQ (reference sequence). This chain's CDR3 is CASTQNPGDTQYF.

This chain joins TRBV6-4 and TRBJ1-3; there is no DNA to check the TCRdb D call of TRBD1. CDR3 length: 14 amino acids. Per the germline V gene, CDR1 is MRHNA and CDR2 is SNTAGT. The CDR3 here is CASSDSDRRNTIYF.

V usage is TRBV5-1 and J usage is TRBJ2-3; lacking DNA, the TRBD1 call made by TCRdb goes unchecked. This CDR3 region has 17 residues. The germline V gene has CDR1 SGHRS and CDR2 YFSETQ. The CDR3 reads CASSPNPAGSSTDTQYF.

This chain links TRBV5-1 with TRBJ2-5; TCRdb lists TRBD2, though no DNA is available to test this call. CDR1 and CDR2 from the germline V gene are SGHRS and YFSETQ. The CDR3 extends over 16 amino acids. The CDR3 loop is CASSLAQGGIEETQYF. Based on the CDR3 plus reference TRBV5-1 and TRBJ2-5, the full variable domain is KAGVTQTPRYLIKTRGQQVTLSCSPISGHRSVSWYQQTPGQGLQFLFEYFSETQRNKGNFPGRFSGRQFSNSRSEMNVSTLELGDSALYLCASSLAQGGIEETQYFGPGTRLLVL.

The chain joins TRBV10-3 to TRBJ1-2; the TRBD1 assignment by TCRdb is unverifiable without DNA. This CDR3 region has 12 residues. Germline V gene data show CDR1 as ENHRY and CDR2 as SYGVKD. The CDR3 sequence is CAISRTGYGYTF.

The V call is TRBV4-1, the J call TRBJ2-2. The germline gives CDR1 MGHRA, CDR2 YSYEKL. The CDR3 sequence is 15 residues long. The CDR3 loop reads CASSQLGVNTGELFF.

The J gene is TRBJ2-1, the V gene TRBV5-6. Germline CDR1 reads SGHDT; CDR2 reads YYEEEE. This CDR3 is built from 12 residues. CDR3 in amino acids: CASSLAPDEQFF.

The chain uses TRBV2 and TRBJ2-3; TCRdb gives TRBD1 as the D gene, but with no DNA this cannot be confirmed. CDR1 and CDR2 (germline): SNHLY, FYNNEI. The length of the CDR3 is 13 residues. CDR3 sequence: CASSRDRGDTQYF.

The V and J genes are TRBV5-1 and TRBJ1-1; TCRdb outputs TRBD1, but without DNA this stays unchecked. The CDR3 contains 17 residues. The germline V gene has CDR1 SGHRS and CDR2 YFSETQ. The CDR3 reads CASSLVTGGLPGTEAFF.

The chain links TRBV5-1 to TRBJ2-6. The CDR3 sequence is 15 residues long. Germline-derived CDR1 and CDR2 are SGHRS and YFSETQ. The CDR3 sequence: CASSLGPSGANVLTF.

The V call is TRBV14, the J call TRBJ2-2; TCRdb designates TRBD1, a call that cannot be tested without DNA. The CDR3 spans 18 residues. The germline gives CDR1 SGHDN, CDR2 FVKESK. The CDR3 spells CASSHEAGGILDTGELFF.

V gene TRBV12-3 or TRBV12-4 combines with J gene TRBJ1-1; TCRdb calls TRBD1, which cannot be checked without DNA. This CDR3 is built from 13 residues. CDR3: CASSRISGGEAFF.

The genes are TRBV20-1 and TRBJ2-3. The CDR3 consists of 12 residues. Germline V lookup: CDR1 DFQATT, CDR2 SNEGSKA (reference sequence). The CDR3 protein is CSARERLSTQYF.

The chain couples TRBV12-3 or TRBV12-4 to TRBJ2-1; TCRdb reports TRBD2, a call that lacks DNA to check it against. The CDR3 totals 12 residues. This chain's CDR3 is CASRTTGDEQFF.

The chain combines TRBV11-3 with TRBJ2-1; the TCRdb D gene call, TRBD1, has no DNA to confirm it. This CDR3 region has 14 residues. Germline CDR1 reads SGHNT; CDR2 reads YENEEA. Here the CDR3 reads CASSFGQAYNEQFF.

The genes are TRBV3-1 and TRBJ2-3; lacking DNA, the TRBD2 call made by TCRdb goes unchecked. CDR3 length: 14 residues. Germline CDR1 reads LGHDT; CDR2 reads YNNKEL (reference sequence). CDR3 sequence reads: CASSQRLGTDTQYF.

This chain connects TRBV7-9 to TRBJ2-7; the D gene TCRdb calls, TRBD1, cannot be checked with no DNA. The CDR3 runs to 15 residues. CDR1 and CDR2 from the germline V gene are SEHNR and FQNEAQ (reference sequence). CDR3 residues: CASSSGRGLSHEQYF.

The chain is built from TRBV3-1 and TRBJ1-1. In germline, CDR1 is LGHDT, CDR2 YNNKEL (reference sequence). This CDR3 has 14 amino acids. The CDR3 loop reads CASSLGYSGTEAFF. Full variable domain (outside the CDR3, taken from reference TRBV3-1 and TRBJ1-1): DTAVSQTPKYLVTQMGNDKSIKCEQNLGHDTMYWYKQDSKKFLKIMFSYNNKELIINETVPNRFSPKSPDKAHLNLHINSLELGDSAVYFCASSLGYSGTEAFFGQGTRLTVV.

The J gene is TRBJ2-5, the V gene TRBV20-1. The CDR3 length is 14 residues. Germline V gene sequence: CDR1 DFQATT, CDR2 SNEGSKA (reference sequence). The CDR3 spells CSARDGGYQETQYF.

The genes are TRBV10-3 and TRBJ2-5; as DNA is missing, the TRBD1 call by TCRdb cannot be tested. CDR1 ENHRY and CDR2 SYGVKD come from the germline V gene. This CDR3 has 15 amino acids. The CDR3 spells CAISEGTGYGETQYF.